The clone carrying this T cell receptor (beta chain) was detected only a few times. This CDR3 is built from 12 residues. Per the germline V gene, CDR1 is GTSNPN and CDR2 is SVGIG (reference sequence). V shed 2 bases and J shed 4 bases, with 8 bases lying between them. These data come from a study of blood T cell repertoires in COVID-19. Study-wide background: The origin of the acute and convalescent COVID-19 samples was the United States, Italy and Spain. The analysed material was cDNA or gDNA that came from T cells, B-cell-depleted T cells, or PBMCs.

Original processing notes: Estimated nucleated cell counts came from reference gene primer amplification. The assay was immunoSEQ multiplex PCR, and TCRdb's table has in-frame clones only and misses some. V and J calls and clone size are as listed in that table; D and trimming were resolved from the DNA. The sample consists of over 200,000 clones, 75% to 90% of them appearing once. The chain couples TRBV30 to TRBJ1-2; no clear D. The sample consisted of peripheral blood. The source of this sequence is a woman aged 35 to 49 with acute or convalescent COVID-19. The CDR3 is CAWSPHGYGYTF. In DNA, the CDR3 is TGTGCCTGGAGTCCACATGGCTATGGCTACACCTTC.